The clone carrying this TCR beta chain was seen only once. The antigen remains unidentified. This specimen belongs to a study of immune evolution from preneoplasia to lung adenocarcinoma. Broader study findings: Later-stage lesions appeared to have more T cells, more diversity, less clonality. Normal lung had the highest top T cell clone frequencies.

Patient tissue came from resections in Japan or China, 2014–2017. Two lung cancer pathologists independently confirmed each histologic diagnosis. Produced via immunoSEQ multiplex PCR; TCRdb's table is partial and in-frame only. This repertoire shows about 11,000 clones, 76% found once; its top ten account for approximately 28%. With 3 bases removed from V and 6 bases from J, the gap between germline ends came to 12 bases. Germline V lookup: CDR1 MNHEY, CDR2 SVGAGI. This CDR3 has 14 amino acids. The TCR comes from a person aged 60 to 70 with lung adenocarcinoma. Some clones in this sample may be carry-over from other donors' samples. The sequenced material came from FFPE normal lung tissue adjacent to the tumor. This sequence joins TRBV6-5 and TRBJ1-5, with a weak D call TRBD1 (5 bases). The CDR3 reads CASSYQGLGQPQHF. The CDR3 DNA is TGTGCCAGCAGTTATCAGGGACTTGGTCAGCCCCAGCATTTT.